This T cell receptor (beta chain) appears in the sequencing data of a study of blood T cell repertoires in COVID-19. Study details: Italy, Spain and the United States were the sources of the convalescent and acute COVID-19 samples. Sample material is recorded as cDNA or gDNA derived from T cells, B-cell-depleted T cells, or PBMCs.

The CDR3 is 14 amino acids. The germline V gene encodes CDR1 MNHEY and CDR2 SMNVEV (reference sequence). The V segment lost 9 bases and the J segment 2 bases; nucleotides outside the gene matches: 5. Original data processing: Amplifying reference gene primers gave estimates of nucleated cell counts. Clones were read by immunoSEQ multiplex PCR, and TCRdb kept only the in-frame ones, dropping some. That table gives V, J and clone size, and the DNA gave D and trimming. The sample lists 280,000 or so clones, 85% to 90% occurring once. Material: peripheral blood. The TCR was taken from a human donor in a cohort sampled during active COVID-19. The chain has TRBV27 and TRBJ2-4, with TRBD2 matching over 9 bases. Here the CDR3 reads CARGLAATKNIQYF. The CDR3, as DNA: TGTGCCAGGGGACTAGCTGCAACCAAAAACATTCAGTACTTC.